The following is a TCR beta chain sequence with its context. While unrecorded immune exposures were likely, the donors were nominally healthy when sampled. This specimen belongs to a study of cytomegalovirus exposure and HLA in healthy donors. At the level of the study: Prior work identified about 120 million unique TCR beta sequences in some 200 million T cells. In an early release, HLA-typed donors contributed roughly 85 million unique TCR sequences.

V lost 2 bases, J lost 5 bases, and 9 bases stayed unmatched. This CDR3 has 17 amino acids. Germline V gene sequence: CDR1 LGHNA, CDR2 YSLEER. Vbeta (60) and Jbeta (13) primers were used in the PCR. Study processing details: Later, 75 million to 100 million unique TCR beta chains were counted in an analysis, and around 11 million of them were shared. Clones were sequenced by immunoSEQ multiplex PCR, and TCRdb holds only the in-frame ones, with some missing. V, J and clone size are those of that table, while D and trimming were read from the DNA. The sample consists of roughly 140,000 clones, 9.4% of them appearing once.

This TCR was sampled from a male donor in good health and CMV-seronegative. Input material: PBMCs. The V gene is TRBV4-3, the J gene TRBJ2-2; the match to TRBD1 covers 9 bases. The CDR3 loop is CASSQTLDRGLTGELFF. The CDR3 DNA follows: TGCGCCAGCAGCCAAACCTTAGACAGGGGGTTAACCGGGGAGCTGTTTTTT.